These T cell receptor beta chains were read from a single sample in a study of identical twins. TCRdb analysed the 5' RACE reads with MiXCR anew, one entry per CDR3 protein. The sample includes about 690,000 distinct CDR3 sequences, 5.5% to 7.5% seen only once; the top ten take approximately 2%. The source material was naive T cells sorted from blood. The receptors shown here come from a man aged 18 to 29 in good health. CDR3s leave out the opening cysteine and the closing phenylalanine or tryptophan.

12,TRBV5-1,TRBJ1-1,ASRGADEGTEAF
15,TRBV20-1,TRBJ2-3,SARGAGTSGSTDTQY
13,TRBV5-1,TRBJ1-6,ASTHGDRDNSPLH
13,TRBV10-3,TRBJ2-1,AISVGREGYNEQF
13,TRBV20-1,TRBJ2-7,SARLMGQVTYEQY
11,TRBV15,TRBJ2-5,ATSRVLAETQY
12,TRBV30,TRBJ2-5,AWGKGLAEETQY
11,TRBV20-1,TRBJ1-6,SAVPGTDSPLH
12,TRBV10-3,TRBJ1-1,AISRDISRPEAF
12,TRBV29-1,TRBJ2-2,SVDSGSRTGELF
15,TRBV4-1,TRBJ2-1,ASSPTRGRDQYNEQF
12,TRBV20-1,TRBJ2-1,SAKRTSGRGEQF
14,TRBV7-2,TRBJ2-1,ASSLELAGEYNEQF
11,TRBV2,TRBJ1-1,ASRGLANTEAF
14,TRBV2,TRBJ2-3,ASSETAASSTDTQY
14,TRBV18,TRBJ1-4,ASSRSMGATNEKLF
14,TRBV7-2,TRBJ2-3,ASSLQTSSSTDTQY
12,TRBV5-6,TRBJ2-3,ASSLSPTTDTQY
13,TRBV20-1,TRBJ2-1,SARDIAGGYNEQF
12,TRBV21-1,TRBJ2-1,ARGLAGACNEQF
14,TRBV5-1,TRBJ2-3,ASSGSGHKSTDTQY
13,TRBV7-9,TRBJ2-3,ASSLYGPDTDTQY
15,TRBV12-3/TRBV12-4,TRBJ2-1,ASSSLGSRIAGNEQF
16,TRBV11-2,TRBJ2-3,ASSGRGAGLTSTDTQY
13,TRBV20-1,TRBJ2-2,SASQGTVNTGELF
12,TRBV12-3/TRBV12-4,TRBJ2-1,ASSLQGAANEQF
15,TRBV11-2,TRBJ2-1,ASSLEGRQDLYNEQF
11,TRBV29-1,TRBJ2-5,SVRGQGVETQY
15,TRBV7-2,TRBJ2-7,ASSFRWEGEASYEQY
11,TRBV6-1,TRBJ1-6,ASAGPDNSPLH
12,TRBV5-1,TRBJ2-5,ASSLALGVETQY
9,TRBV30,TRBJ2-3,ACLGADTQY
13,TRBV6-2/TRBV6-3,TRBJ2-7,ASSLGQGRTYEQY
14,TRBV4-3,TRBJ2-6,ASSQDGPSGANVLT
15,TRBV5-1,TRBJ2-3,ASSLVRQSGSPDTQY
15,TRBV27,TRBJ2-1,ASNISPGGQPYNEQF
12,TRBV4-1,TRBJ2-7,ASSQDSLKHEQY
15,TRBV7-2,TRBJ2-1,ASSSTGVLPLYNEQF
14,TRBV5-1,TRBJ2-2,ASSLGLATGTGELF
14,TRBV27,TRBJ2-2,ASRGLAGSMAGELF
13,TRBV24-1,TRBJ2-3,ATSDLGSDTDTQY
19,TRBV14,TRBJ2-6,ASSQDSWDRAFISGANVLT
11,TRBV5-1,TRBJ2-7,ASSLLTGTEQY
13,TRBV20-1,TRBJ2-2,SARPDGKGTGELF
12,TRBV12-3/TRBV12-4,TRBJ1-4,ASSQTRTNEKLF
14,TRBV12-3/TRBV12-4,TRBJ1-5,ASSLAGTGNHQPQH
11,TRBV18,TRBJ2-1,ASSPPTADEQF